Each of the 32 T cell receptor beta chains below was sequenced from the same sample in a study of technical replicates of blood from a handful of donors. Some clones are missing from TCRdb's copy, which holds only in-frame ones; the method was immunoSEQ multiplex PCR. Here the sample spans about 14,000 clones, less than 90% being singletons. Sequencing input: PBMCs. The receptors here all came from a human donor in good health.

The CDR3 coding sequence is TGTGCCTGGAAAAAACAGGGGAATCAGCCCCAGCATTTT. It translates to CAWKKQGNQPQHF. The chain carries TRBV30 and TRBJ1-5; 7 positions match TRBD1. V was pared by 4 bases and J by 4 bases, with 4 bases of the junction left unmatched. There are 13 residues in the CDR3. Looked up from germline, CDR1 is GTSNPN and CDR2 is SVGIG (reference sequence).

The V gene is TRBV7-3, the J gene TRBJ2-5; D is possibly TRBD2 (7 bases). V was trimmed by 1 base and J by 4 bases, leaving 13 bases between them. Per germline, CDR1 SGHTA and CDR2 FQGTGA. This CDR3 is 15 amino acids long. The CDR3 sequence is CASSLSGRGGETQYF. In DNA, the CDR3 is TGTGCCAGCAGCTTAAGTGGGAGGGGGGGAGAGACCCAGTACTTC. The complete variable domain, with remaining parts taken from reference TRBV7-3 and TRBJ2-5, reads GAGVSQTPSNKVTEKGKYVELRCDPISGHTALYWYRQSLGQGPEFLIYFQGTGAADDSGLPNDRFFAVRPEGSVSTLKIQRTERGDSAVYLCASSLSGRGGETQYFGPGTRLLVL.

The chain is built from TRBV10-3 and TRBJ1-2; D may be TRBD1 (5 bases). The germline CDR1 and CDR2 sequences are ENHRY and SYGVKD. The CDR3 consists of 12 residues. The V end was cut by 4 bases, the J end by 9 bases, with 12 bases between. CDR3 residues: CAISGQSMSYTF. As DNA, the CDR3 is TGTGCCATCAGTGGACAGTCTATGAGCTACACCTTC.

The chain joins TRBV9 to TRBJ1-1; D is ambiguous. The germline V gene has CDR1 SGDLS and CDR2 YYNGEE. Trimming stripped 7 bases from V and 0 bases from J, with 10 bases between. This CDR3 has 13 amino acids. CDR3 DNA: TGTGCCAGCCAGGCAGAAGTGAACACTGAAGCTTTCTTT. Protein sequence: CASQAEVNTEAFF.

The chain recombines TRBV6-1 with TRBJ2-1; tentatively, D is TRBD2 (5 bases). This CDR3 is 16 amino acids long. CDR1 and CDR2 from the germline V gene are MNHNS and SASEGT. Between the trimmed V and J ends, which lost 3 bases and 0 bases, there was a span of 12 bases. CDR3 sequence: CASSEGYAGSYNEQFF. The CDR3 nucleotides are TGTGCCAGCAGTGAGGGGTACGCGGGCTCCTACAATGAGCAGTTCTTC.

This chain joins TRBV11-2 and TRBJ2-3; maybe TRBD2 (5 bases). V lost 1 base and J 1 base, leaving 12 bases between the germline ends. There are 16 residues in the CDR3. Germline V lookup: CDR1 SGHAT, CDR2 FQNNGV. The CDR3 coding sequence is TGTGCCAGCAGCTTAGGAATAGCGTTGGGCACAGATACGCAGTATTTT. Its protein is CASSLGIALGTDTQYF.

V and J are TRBV29-1 and TRBJ2-7, with D possibly matching TRBD1 (6 bases). V dropped 7 bases and J dropped 4 bases, with 11 bases sitting between them. This CDR3 is built from 11 residues. Germline V CDR1 and CDR2: SQVTM, ANQGSEA. CDR3 in amino acids: CSGTTGYEQYF. CDR3 coding DNA: TGCAGCGGTACAACAGGGTACGAGCAGTACTTC.

The rearrangement joins TRBV7-2 to TRBJ2-7; 7 bases are a match to TRBD1. This CDR3 is built from 15 residues. Germline V gives CDR1 SGHTA, CDR2 FQGNSA. Losses at the gene ends were 5 bases for V and 2 bases for J; bases not matched to a gene: 9. The chain's CDR3 is CASSPPPGTAYEQYF. In nucleotides, the CDR3 is TGTGCCAGCAGCCCACCGCCCGGGACAGCCTACGAGCAGTACTTC.

This clone appeared once. The J gene is TRBJ1-5, the V gene TRBV19; 7 nucleotides match TRBD1. Germline lookup yields CDR1 LNHDA and CDR2 SQIVND (reference sequence). Unmatched junction bases numbered 6, after V lost 6 bases and J lost 4 bases. The CDR3 is 14 residues long. The CDR3 DNA is TGTGCCAGTAGCACGGGACAGTTAAATCAGCCCCAGCATTTT. Protein sequence: CASSTGQLNQPQHF.

The chain carries TRBV5-4 and TRBJ2-1; 11 positions agree with TRBD2. CDR1 and CDR2 from the germline V gene are SGHNT and YYREEE (reference sequence). This CDR3 contains 17 residues. V trimming: 0 bases; J trimming: 5 bases; junction bases outside the gene matches: 7. The CDR3 coding sequence is TGTGCCAGCAGCTTGGTGGTAGCGGGGGGGGGACACAATGAGCAGTTCTTC. It encodes CASSLVVAGGGHNEQFF.

The genes are TRBV7-2 and TRBJ1-5; D is ambiguous. CDR1 SGHTA and CDR2 FQGNSA come from the germline V gene. This CDR3 region has 14 residues. The V gene lost 6 bases and the J gene lost 2 bases, with 11 bases spanning the gap. CDR3 DNA sequence: TGTGCCAGCAGGCGCCTCGGGGGCAATCAGCCCCAGCATTTT. As protein: CASRRLGGNQPQHF.

This clone has just a few counts. The chain has TRBV4-1 and TRBJ1-2; possible D gene TRBD1, 5 bases. Germline V gives CDR1 MGHRA, CDR2 YSYEKL. V dropped 2 bases and J dropped 2 bases, with 15 bases sitting between them. This CDR3 has 16 amino acids. For the CDR3, the DNA is TGCGCCAGCAGCCAACCCCTGCGACAGACCAACTATGGCTACACCTTC. It codes for CASSQPLRQTNYGYTF.

J is TRBJ2-5 and V is TRBV19, with D possibly TRBD1 on 5 matching bases. Trimming pared 5 bases from V and 0 bases from J, leaving 13 bases between. Germline CDR1 LNHDA, CDR2 SQIVND (reference sequence). CDR3 length equals 15 residues. DNA of the CDR3: TGTGCCAGTAGTCCCGGTGGGGCGTACCAAGAGACCCAGTACTTC. Translation gives CASSPGGAYQETQYF. Looking up the rest from reference TRBV19 and TRBJ2-5 gives the full variable domain: DGGITQSPKYLFRKEGQNVTLSCEQNLNHDAMYWYRQDPGQGLRLIYYSQIVNDFQKGDIAEGYSVSREKKESFPLTVTSAQKNPTAFYLCASSPGGAYQETQYFGPGTRLLVL.

This clone has only a few counts. CDR3 amino acids: CASSKGRTGTGTDTQYF. The DNA for the CDR3 is TGTGCCAGCAGCAAAGGTCGGACAGGGACCGGGACAGATACGCAGTATTTT. The chain links TRBV21-1 to TRBJ2-3; the D call in the table, TRBD1, was not verified against the DNA. TRBV21-1 is classified as a pseudogene. The CDR3 contains 17 residues.

This chain joins TRBV7-9 and TRBJ2-3; 8 bases align to TRBD2. J lost 0 bases, V lost 6 bases, and 2 bases had no gene match. The CDR3 runs to 14 residues. CDR1 SEHNR and CDR2 FQNEAQ come from the germline V gene (reference sequence). The CDR3 DNA sequence: TGTGCCAGCAGAACTAGCGGTAGCACAGATACGCAGTATTTT. It specifies CASRTSGSTDTQYF. The full variable domain, completed using reference TRBV7-9 and TRBJ2-3, is DTGVSQNPRHKITKRGQNVTFRCDPISEHNRLYWYRQTLGQGPEFLTYFQNEAQLEKSRLLSDRFSAERPKGSFSTLEIQRTEQGDSAMYLCASRTSGSTDTQYFGPGTRLTVL.

This chain connects TRBV9 to TRBJ2-1, with a weak D call TRBD2 (6 bases). CDR3 length: 16 residues. V was cut by 4 bases and J by 3 bases, with 17 bases left in between. CDR1 and CDR2 (germline): SGDLS, YYNGEE. The chain's CDR3 is CASSPGGSGNYNEQFF. CDR3 DNA sequence: TGTGCCAGCAGCCCCGGCGGTAGCGGAAACTACAATGAGCAGTTCTTC.

This chain uses TRBV10-1 with TRBJ2-1, with TRBD2 as a possible D gene (6 bases). Germline V lookup: CDR1 WNHNN, CDR2 SYGVQD (reference sequence). The CDR3 contains 17 residues. V shed 2 bases and J shed 5 bases, with 19 bases lying between them. This CDR3 reads CASSEPAGGEANNEQFF. DNA for the CDR3: TGCGCCAGCAGTGAGCCCGCCGGAGGGGAGGCGAACAATGAGCAGTTCTTC.

The J gene is TRBJ1-5, the V gene TRBV2, with 7 bases lining up with TRBD1. The CDR3 sequence is 15 residues long. V trimming: 6 bases; J trimming: 0 bases; junction bases outside the gene matches: 5. CDR1 and CDR2 (germline): SNHLY, FYNNEI. The CDR3 DNA reads TGTGCCAGCAGCGCCGGGACAGATAGCAATCAGCCCCAGCATTTT. Protein product: CASSAGTDSNQPQHF. The complete variable domain, with remaining parts taken from reference TRBV2 and TRBJ1-5, reads EPEVTQTPSHQVTQMGQEVILRCVPISNHLYFYWYRQILGQKVEFLVSFYNNEISEKSEIFDDQFSVERPDGSNFTLKIRSTKLEDSAMYFCASSAGTDSNQPQHFGDGTRLSIL.

The chain combines TRBV7-9 with TRBJ2-3, with TRBD2 matching over 10 bases. The CDR3 contains 15 residues. Germline V gene sequence: CDR1 SEHNR, CDR2 FQNEAQ (reference sequence). Unmatched junction bases numbered 4, after V lost 5 bases and J lost 2 bases. The CDR3 here is CASSRTSGTTDTQYF. CDR3 DNA sequence: TGTGCCAGCAGCCGGACTAGCGGAACCACAGATACGCAGTATTTT.

The rearrangement uses TRBV19 and TRBJ2-5; TRBD1 matches 7 bases. Germline-derived CDR1 and CDR2 are LNHDA and SQIVND (reference sequence). Germline trimming cut 6 bases from V and 5 bases from J; bases unmatched to any gene: 6. The CDR3 covers 13 residues. CDR3 amino acids: CASRTTGLETQYF. In DNA form, the CDR3 reads TGTGCCAGTAGGACGACAGGGTTGGAGACCCAGTACTTC.

The rearrangement uses TRBV5-1 and TRBJ2-3; 10 bases are a match to TRBD2. The junction had 18 bases not matched to a gene; V was cut back by 0 bases and J by 2 bases. CDR1 and CDR2 from the germline V gene are SGHRS and YFSETQ. The CDR3 spans 21 residues. CDR3 protein: CASSLGPGRALLAGYTDTQYF. CDR3 sequence (DNA): TGCGCCAGCAGCTTGGGGCCGGGACGGGCGCTACTAGCGGGATACACAGATACGCAGTATTTT.

The V and J genes are TRBV5-1 and TRBJ1-4; maybe TRBD1 (6 bases). CDR3 size: 14 residues. V was cut by 4 bases and J by 5 bases, with 12 bases left in between. Germline V lookup: CDR1 SGHRS, CDR2 YFSETQ. CDR3: CASSLRTANEKLFF. DNA of the CDR3: TGCGCCAGCAGCCTCCGGACAGCGAATGAAAAACTGTTTTTT. Using reference TRBV5-1 and TRBJ1-4 for the parts outside the CDR3, the full variable domain is KAGVTQTPRYLIKTRGQQVTLSCSPISGHRSVSWYQQTPGQGLQFLFEYFSETQRNKGNFPGRFSGRQFSNSRSEMNVSTLELGDSALYLCASSLRTANEKLFFGSGTQLSVL.

Notes on this clone: Mismatch with germline at one junction end may stem from a read error. This chain joins TRBV18 and TRBJ2-1; 7 nucleotides match TRBD1. The CDR3 loop spans 15 amino acids. The germline V gene has CDR1 KGHSH and CDR2 LQKENI. The CDR3 reads CASSPLLDRDNKQFF. In nucleotides, the CDR3 is TGTGCCAGCTCACCCCTCTTAGACAGGGACAATAAGCAGTTCTTC. Full variable domain (outside the CDR3, taken from reference TRBV18 and TRBJ2-1): NAGVMQNPRHLVRRRGQEARLRCSPMKGHSHVYWYRQLPEEGLKFMVYLQKENIIDESGMPKERFSAEFPKEGPSILRIQQVVRGDSAAYFCASSPLLDRDNKQFFGPGTRLTVL.

The chain links TRBV29-1 to TRBJ1-2, with D possibly matching TRBD1 (5 bases). Trimming removed 4 bases at V and 10 bases at J, with 16 bases between. The CDR3 spans 12 residues. The V gene's germline CDR1 is SQVTM and CDR2 ANQGSEA. CDR3 protein: CSVVRGLVDYTF. The CDR3 bases are TGCAGCGTTGTCCGGGGGTTAGTCGACTACACCTTC.

This clone was seen once. The CDR3 here is CASSPILGLHNEQFF. CDR3 DNA sequence: TGTGCCAGCTCACCGATATTGGGACTTCACAATGAGCAGTTCTTC. The V and J genes are TRBV18 and TRBJ2-1; maybe TRBD2 (6 bases). Per germline, CDR1 KGHSH and CDR2 LQKENI. The CDR3 length is 15 residues. Between the trimmed V and J ends, which lost 3 bases and 5 bases, there was a span of 14 bases. The entire variable domain, with the rest obtained from reference TRBV18 and TRBJ2-1, is as follows: NAGVMQNPRHLVRRRGQEARLRCSPMKGHSHVYWYRQLPEEGLKFMVYLQKENIIDESGMPKERFSAEFPKEGPSILRIQQVVRGDSAAYFCASSPILGLHNEQFFGPGTRLTVL.

This clone was observed a handful of times. V is TRBV6-4 and J is TRBJ1-4, with 9 bases fitting TRBD1. Germline lookup yields CDR1 MRHNA and CDR2 SNTAGT. Trimming at V came to 0 bases and at J to 8 bases, leaving 7 bases not matched to a gene. The CDR3 has 16 residues. The CDR3 region has the DNA TGTGCCAGCAGTGACTCTACGGACAGGGGAGGGGAAAAACTGTTTTTT. Translated: CASSDSTDRGGEKLFF.

The chain employs TRBV30 and TRBJ2-7; tentatively, D is TRBD1 (7 bases). Trimming cost V 4 bases and J 3 bases, with 13 bases left between them. The CDR3 runs 13 residues. Germline values: CDR1 GTSNPN, CDR2 SVGIG (reference sequence). CDR3 protein: CAWNRQGGYEQYF. CDR3 nucleotide sequence: TGTGCCTGGAACAGACAGGGAGGCTACGAGCAGTACTTC.

This chain links TRBV27 with TRBJ2-7; perhaps TRBD1 as D (6 bases). Germline assignment: CDR1 MNHEY and CDR2 SMNVEV (reference sequence). The germline V and J ends were trimmed by 6 bases and 2 bases, with 14 bases remaining between them. The CDR3 sequence is 14 residues long. CDR3 in amino acids: CASSPGAGAYEQYF. Here the CDR3 DNA reads TGTGCCAGCAGCCCAGGGGCAGGTGCCTACGAGCAGTACTTC.

The chain joins TRBV4-1 to TRBJ2-5; tentative D call: TRBD2 (6 bases). The germline CDR1 and CDR2 sequences are MGHRA and YSYEKL. The CDR3 is 15 amino acids. V was trimmed by 5 bases and J by 4 bases, leaving 17 bases between them. CDR3 sequence: CASSAPAQGGETQYF. CDR3 nucleotides: TGCGCCAGCAGCGCCCCGGCGCAGGGAGGAGAGACCCAGTACTTC.

The chain links TRBV9 to TRBJ2-1, with 8 bases aligning to TRBD2. The ends lost 2 bases at V and 9 bases at J; junction bases unmatched: 4. From germline, CDR1 is SGDLS and CDR2 YYNGEE. The CDR3 runs 13 residues. CDR3 amino acids: CASSVHAGGEQFF. The CDR3 DNA reads as TGTGCCAGCAGCGTGCACGCGGGGGGTGAGCAGTTCTTC.

The chain links TRBV7-9 to TRBJ1-4, with D perhaps matching TRBD1 (6 bases). There are 14 residues in the CDR3. CDR1 is SEHNR and CDR2 is FQNEAQ in the germline V gene (reference sequence). V lost 8 bases and J lost 4, with 14 bases in between. The CDR3 DNA is TGTGCCAGCGCTCTCCAGGGGCTTAATGAAAAACTGTTTTTT. As protein: CASALQGLNEKLFF.

The gene calls are TRBV6-5 and TRBJ2-7; the D gene is possibly TRBD1 (5 bases). This CDR3 has 14 amino acids. The ends were cut back, 2 bases at V and 3 bases at J, with 11 bases in the middle. Germline loops: CDR1 MNHEY, CDR2 SVGAGI. DNA for the CDR3: TGTGCCAGCAGTTACAGACAGACTCTCTACGAGCAGTACTTC. Amino acid sequence: CASSYRQTLYEQYF.